These T cell receptor beta chains were read from a single sample in a study of post-analysis software for immune sequencing data. Using its own MiXCR run on the PCR reads, TCRdb lists one record per CDR3 protein. The table lists 450,000 to 650,000 distinct CDR3 sequences, 44% of them singletons, with around 1.7% in the top ten. Sequenced material: blood. Receptors originate from a girl aged 10 to 17 with multiple sclerosis. Both conserved end residues are part of each CDR3. Fields, in order: V gene, clone size, D gene, J gene, CDR3 protein, CDR3 DNA. D genes are given only for firm matches. Size is stated for part of the rows, as once, few or many counts, or as a class when the clone is expanded.

v_call: TRBV7-9
clone_size: -
d_call: -
j_call: TRBJ1-1
cdr3_aa: CASSAGLNTEAFF
cdr3_nt: TGTGCCAGCAGCGCCGGACTCAACACTGAAGCTTTCTTT

v_call: TRBV12-3/TRBV12-4
clone_size: few
d_call: -
j_call: TRBJ1-4
cdr3_aa: CASSRLQGEKLFF
cdr3_nt: TGTGCCAGCAGCCGTCTACAGGGTGAAAAACTGTTTTTT

v_call: TRBV6-5
clone_size: few
d_call: -
j_call: TRBJ2-3
cdr3_aa: CASSPRRGGGADTQYF
cdr3_nt: TGTGCCAGCAGTCCAAGGCGCGGAGGGGGGGCAGATACGCAGTATTTT

v_call: TRBV5-1
clone_size: -
d_call: -
j_call: TRBJ1-2
cdr3_aa: CASSLGDGNYGYTF
cdr3_nt: TGCGCCAGCAGCTTGGGGGACGGTAACTATGGCTACACCTTC

v_call: TRBV10-3
clone_size: -
d_call: -
j_call: TRBJ2-7
cdr3_aa: CAISESGSSPYEQYF
cdr3_nt: TGTGCCATCAGTGAGTCTGGGTCCAGCCCCTACGAGCAGTACTTC

v_call: TRBV10-2
clone_size: -
d_call: -
j_call: TRBJ2-3
cdr3_aa: CAGSVSLPGTTDTQYF
cdr3_nt: TGCGCCGGCAGTGTTAGCCTACCGGGGACCACAGATACGCAGTATTTT

v_call: TRBV7-9
clone_size: -
d_call: -
j_call: TRBJ2-3
cdr3_aa: CAYPRGNKAQYF
cdr3_nt: TGTGCCTACCCTCGGGGGAACAAGGCGCAGTATTTT

v_call: TRBV12-3/TRBV12-4
clone_size: few
d_call: TRBD1
j_call: TRBJ1-2
cdr3_aa: CASINGGKNRGRRYGYTF
cdr3_nt: TGTGCCAGCATCAACGGCGGCAAAAACAGGGGCCGGCGGTATGGCTACACCTTC

v_call: TRBV29-1
clone_size: few
d_call: -
j_call: TRBJ2-3
cdr3_aa: CSDLSTDTQYF
cdr3_nt: TGCAGCGACCTGAGCACAGATACGCAGTATTTT

v_call: TRBV10-3
clone_size: -
d_call: -
j_call: TRBJ1-1
cdr3_aa: CAIAGHTENTEAFF
cdr3_nt: TGTGCCATCGCTGGACATACTGAGAACACTGAAGCTTTCTTT

v_call: TRBV29-1
clone_size: few
d_call: -
j_call: TRBJ1-2
cdr3_aa: CSVGRGRYGYTF
cdr3_nt: TGCAGCGTTGGGCGGGGGCGATATGGCTACACCTTC

v_call: TRBV25-1
clone_size: -
d_call: TRBD1
j_call: TRBJ1-2
cdr3_aa: CASRQGAEGYTF
cdr3_nt: TGTGCCAGCAGACAGGGGGCGGAAGGCTACACCTTC

v_call: TRBV7-2
clone_size: -
d_call: -
j_call: TRBJ2-7
cdr3_aa: CASSPRSGFYEQYF
cdr3_nt: TGTGCCAGCAGCCCTAGGAGTGGCTTCTACGAGCAGTACTTC

v_call: TRBV20-1
clone_size: many
d_call: -
j_call: TRBJ2-4
cdr3_aa: CSALRTDRNIQYF
cdr3_nt: TGCAGTGCTCTTAGGACAGATAGAAACATTCAGTACTTC

v_call: TRBV10-3
clone_size: many
d_call: TRBD1
j_call: TRBJ2-7
cdr3_aa: CASRQGAYEQYF
cdr3_nt: TGTGCCTCCAGACAGGGGGCTTACGAGCAGTACTTC

v_call: TRBV2
clone_size: -
d_call: -
j_call: TRBJ2-1
cdr3_aa: CASSEAHGQFF
cdr3_nt: TGTGCCAGCAGTGAGGCGCATGGGCAGTTCTTC

v_call: TRBV7-9
clone_size: once
d_call: -
j_call: TRBJ2-5
cdr3_aa: CASSLEGGNMQETQYF
cdr3_nt: TGTGCCAGCAGCTTAGAGGGGGGCAATATGCAAGAGACCCAGTACTTC

v_call: TRBV4-1
clone_size: few
d_call: TRBD2
j_call: TRBJ2-3
cdr3_aa: CASSKRESTDTQYF
cdr3_nt: TGCGCCAGCAGCAAGCGGGAGAGCACAGATACGCAGTATTTT

v_call: TRBV27
clone_size: few
d_call: TRBD2
j_call: TRBJ2-1
cdr3_aa: CASQGWGGSYNEQFF
cdr3_nt: TGTGCCAGTCAAGGCTGGGGGGGTTCCTACAATGAGCAGTTCTTC

v_call: TRBV7-2
clone_size: few
d_call: TRBD2
j_call: TRBJ2-3
cdr3_aa: CASSFRRLALDTDTQYF
cdr3_nt: TGTGCCAGCAGCTTCAGGCGACTAGCCCTAGACACAGATACGCAGTATTTT

v_call: TRBV5-4
clone_size: few
d_call: -
j_call: TRBJ2-7
cdr3_aa: CASSPGTTSYEQYF
cdr3_nt: TGTGCCAGCAGCCCCGGGACGACGTCCTACGAGCAGTACTTC

v_call: TRBV6-4
clone_size: -
d_call: TRBD1
j_call: TRBJ2-2
cdr3_aa: CASSDGDRDTGELFF
cdr3_nt: TGTGCCAGCAGTGACGGGGACAGGGACACCGGGGAGCTGTTTTTT

v_call: TRBV29-1
clone_size: -
d_call: -
j_call: TRBJ2-1
cdr3_aa: CSVETDDSYNEQFF
cdr3_nt: TGCAGCGTTGAAACGGACGACTCCTACAATGAGCAGTTCTTC

v_call: TRBV7-9
clone_size: few
d_call: -
j_call: TRBJ2-7
cdr3_aa: CASSVNSNYEQYF
cdr3_nt: TGTGCCAGCAGCGTCAATTCCAACTACGAGCAGTACTTC

v_call: TRBV7-6
clone_size: -
d_call: -
j_call: TRBJ2-7
cdr3_aa: CASSPARGGMIIGEQYF
cdr3_nt: TGTGCCAGCAGCCCAGCAAGGGGGGGTATGATCATCGGCGAGCAGTACTTC

v_call: TRBV7-9
clone_size: -
d_call: -
j_call: TRBJ2-7
cdr3_aa: CASSLEPPWHPPSLGQYF
cdr3_nt: TGTGCCAGCAGCTTAGAGCCCCCCTGGCACCCGCCCAGCTTGGGGCAGTACTTC

v_call: TRBV7-8
clone_size: -
d_call: TRBD1
j_call: TRBJ2-3
cdr3_aa: CASSKDLLGQGARDTQYF
cdr3_nt: TGTGCCAGCAGCAAAGACCTATTGGGACAGGGGGCGAGGGATACGCAGTATTTT

v_call: TRBV28
clone_size: -
d_call: TRBD2
j_call: TRBJ2-1
cdr3_aa: CASSLGLADTYSEQFF
cdr3_nt: TGTGCCAGCAGTTTAGGACTAGCGGATACCTACAGTGAGCAGTTCTTC

v_call: TRBV4-1
clone_size: -
d_call: TRBD2
j_call: TRBJ2-3
cdr3_aa: CASSPPPFSGSTDTQYF
cdr3_nt: TGCGCCAGCAGCCCGCCGCCTTTTAGCGGGAGCACAGATACGCAGTATTTT

v_call: TRBV7-9
clone_size: -
d_call: -
j_call: TRBJ1-2
cdr3_aa: CASIIDRMYGYTF
cdr3_nt: TGTGCCAGCATCATCGACAGGATGTATGGCTACACCTTC

v_call: TRBV29-1
clone_size: -
d_call: TRBD1
j_call: TRBJ2-5
cdr3_aa: CSVEDTDRGKGWYQETQYF
cdr3_nt: TGCAGCGTTGAGGATACGGACAGGGGGAAAGGATGGTACCAAGAGACCCAGTACTTC

v_call: TRBV27
clone_size: -
d_call: -
j_call: TRBJ2-7
cdr3_aa: CASGGLVSYEQYF
cdr3_nt: TGTGCCAGCGGGGGGTTGGTGTCCTACGAGCAGTACTTC

v_call: TRBV12-3/TRBV12-4
clone_size: once
d_call: TRBD1
j_call: TRBJ2-1
cdr3_aa: CASSLVGQGRSEQFF
cdr3_nt: TGTGCCAGCAGTTTAGTGGGACAGGGGAGAAGCGAGCAGTTCTTC

v_call: TRBV10-3
clone_size: -
d_call: TRBD1
j_call: TRBJ2-1
cdr3_aa: CAIGRDRSFNEQFF
cdr3_nt: TGTGCCATCGGTAGGGACAGGTCTTTCAATGAGCAGTTCTTC

v_call: TRBV5-4
clone_size: few
d_call: -
j_call: TRBJ2-5
cdr3_aa: CASSPGIAGVVYF
cdr3_nt: TGTGCCAGCAGCCCCGGTATCGCAGGGGTCGTGTACTTC

v_call: TRBV7-9
clone_size: -
d_call: -
j_call: TRBJ1-2
cdr3_aa: CASSLGFLNYGYTF
cdr3_nt: TGTGCCAGCAGCTTAGGTTTCCTGAACTATGGCTACACCTTC

v_call: TRBV5-1
clone_size: many
d_call: -
j_call: TRBJ2-5
cdr3_aa: CASSEEETQYF
cdr3_nt: TGCGCCAGCAGCGAAGAAGAGACCCAGTACTTC

v_call: TRBV6-2/TRBV6-3
clone_size: -
d_call: -
j_call: TRBJ2-2
cdr3_aa: CASSYSPGTGELFF
cdr3_nt: TGTGCCAGCAGTTACTCTCCGGGCACCGGGGAGCTGTTTTTT

v_call: TRBV21-1
clone_size: -
d_call: -
j_call: TRBJ1-1
cdr3_aa: CASSKSPTGIVGTEAFF
cdr3_nt: TGTGCCAGCAGCAAATCACCGACAGGGATCGTTGGCACTGAAGCTTTCTTT

v_call: TRBV6-1
clone_size: few
d_call: -
j_call: TRBJ1-1
cdr3_aa: CASTPRSQNTEAFF
cdr3_nt: TGTGCCAGCACACCAAGGTCGCAGAACACTGAAGCTTTCTTT

v_call: TRBV6-6
clone_size: -
d_call: -
j_call: TRBJ2-7
cdr3_aa: CASSYRYYEQYF
cdr3_nt: TGTGCCAGCAGCTACAGGTACTACGAGCAGTACTTC

v_call: TRBV20-1
clone_size: -
d_call: -
j_call: TRBJ1-2
cdr3_aa: CSARDANYGYTF
cdr3_nt: TGCAGTGCACGGGACGCTAACTATGGCTACACCTTC

v_call: TRBV20-1
clone_size: -
d_call: TRBD2
j_call: TRBJ2-1
cdr3_aa: CSARAPTSGRAYNEQFF
cdr3_nt: TGCAGTGCTAGGGCCCCGACTAGCGGGAGGGCCTACAATGAGCAGTTCTTC

v_call: TRBV11-2
clone_size: -
d_call: -
j_call: TRBJ2-1
cdr3_aa: CASSLAPPEEQFF
cdr3_nt: TGTGCCAGCAGCTTGGCCCCCCCCGAGGAGCAGTTCTTC

v_call: TRBV7-9
clone_size: few
d_call: -
j_call: TRBJ1-5
cdr3_aa: CASSLDPQPQHF
cdr3_nt: TGTGCCAGCAGCTTAGACCCTCAGCCCCAGCATTTT